The clone carrying this TCR beta chain was counted between two and nine times. Its antigen is unknown. This specimen belongs to a study of blood T cells in healthy people across ages. At the level of the study: Capture by template switching was about one barcoded beta molecule per two T cells. Study conclusions and caveats: Getting older went along with TCR beta diversity per million T cells dropping roughly linearly.

Next came a second PCR, run for about 7 to 12 cycles, which used a sample-barcoded 5' primer along with a J-beta primer mix. TCRdb reanalysed the 5' RACE reads using MiXCR and keeps one entry per CDR3 protein. The data contain about 720,000 distinct CDR3 sequences, approximately 25% of them singletons. Trimming removed 5 bases from V and 3 bases from J; junction bases left unmatched: 6. The V gene's germline CDR1 is SEHNR and CDR2 FQNEAQ (reference sequence). This CDR3 is built from 15 residues. This sample also belongs to another study, concerning T cells of mothers and their children. That paper notes: Thymic selection molds TCR recombination output in much the same way for related pairs as for unrelated pairs. At a sensitivity of about 100 clones per million clonotypes, no persistent microchimeric T cell clones appeared.

The sequence came from a boy aged 5-17 years in good health. The sample was blood. The chain is built from TRBV7-9 and TRBJ1-4, with TRBD1 matching 7 bases. CDR3 protein: CASSGTGDPNEKLFF. CDR3 DNA sequence: TGTGCCAGCAGCGGAACAGGGGATCCTAATGAAAAACTGTTTTTT.